This is a list of T cell receptor beta chains from one sample in a study of T cells in Graves' hyperthyroidism and ophthalmopathy. TCRdb re-analysed the multiplex PCR reads in MiXCR, keeping a single row per CDR3 protein. Of about 720,000 distinct CDR3 sequences listed, roughly 20% are singletons. The specimen sequenced was blood. These receptors all stem from a woman aged 45-60 years with Graves' hyperthyroidism that later progressed to Graves' ophthalmopathy. Each CDR3 is given with its conserved first and last residue. D genes are given only for firm matches. A clone size is listed for some rows: how often the clone was seen (once, few, many), or a class if it is expanded.

clone_size	v_call	d_call	j_call	cdr3_nt	cdr3_aa
NA	TRBV29-1	TRBD1	TRBJ1-5	TGCAGCGTTGCACAGGGGGCTCAGGATCAGCCCCAGCATTTT	CSVAQGAQDQPQHF
few	TRBV24-1	NA	TRBJ2-1	TGTGCCACCAGTGATTTGGGGTGGGATGAGCAGTTCTTC	CATSDLGWDEQFF
NA	TRBV6-5	TRBD1	TRBJ1-4	TGTGCCAGCAGTTGGGACAGGGTCGGGGAAAAACTGTTTTTT	CASSWDRVGEKLFF
many	TRBV3-1	NA	TRBJ2-1	TGTGCCAGCAGCCAGCTGGGGGATAGCTCCTACAATGAGCAGTTCTTC	CASSQLGDSSYNEQFF
many	TRBV9	NA	TRBJ1-1	TGTGCCAGCAGCGTAGGGGAGGACACTGAAGCTTTCTTT	CASSVGEDTEAFF
many	TRBV20-1	NA	TRBJ2-1	TGCAGTGCTTGGGGTCTAGCGCGGACCAATGAGCAGTTCTTC	CSAWGLARTNEQFF
few	TRBV29-1	TRBD1	TRBJ2-7	TGCAGCGTTGGAGGGGACAGGGGCTTCGAGCAGTACTTC	CSVGGDRGFEQYF
NA	TRBV12-5	TRBD1	TRBJ1-6	TGTGCTAGTGGGGATAGACAGGGTAATAATTCACCCCTCCACTTT	CASGDRQGNNSPLHF
NA	TRBV11-2	NA	TRBJ2-7	TGTGCCAGCAGCTCGGGCTCCGCGGACTACGAGCAGTACTTC	CASSSGSADYEQYF
few	TRBV19	TRBD2	TRBJ2-5	TGTGCCAGTAGTAAGGGACTAGCGGCACAAGAGACCCAGTACTTC	CASSKGLAAQETQYF
NA	TRBV7-9	NA	TRBJ2-1	TGCGCCAGCAGTGAGTCGGGGGAGCCCCGGTTCTTC	CASSESGEPRFF
many	TRBV20-1	NA	TRBJ1-2	TGCAGTGCTAGAGAGGGCAGGAGGCATGGCTACACCTTC	CSAREGRRHGYTF
few	TRBV29-1	TRBD2	TRBJ2-1	TGCAGCGTTGACGCCGGGACTAGCGGGGGGTTAGGTGAGCAGTTCTTC	CSVDAGTSGGLGEQFF
NA	TRBV4-1	NA	TRBJ1-2	TGCGCCAGCAGCCAAGACTGGCAGGGAAGGGGCTACACCTTC	CASSQDWQGRGYTF
many	TRBV11-1	NA	TRBJ2-1	TGTGCCAGCAGCTTAGACTACAACAATGAGCAGTTCTTC	CASSLDYNNEQFF
NA	TRBV10-3	TRBD2	TRBJ2-1	TGTGCCATCAGCCCGGCGGCGGGGGTATACAATGAGCAGTTCTTC	CAISPAAGVYNEQFF
few	TRBV12-3/TRBV12-4	NA	TRBJ2-5	TGTGCCAGCAGTTTAGGGGGGGATAAATGGGAGGCCCAGTACTTC	CASSLGGDKWEAQYF
few	TRBV9	TRBD1	TRBJ1-2	TGTGCCAGCAGCGCTCACAGGGGGCCCGGCTATGGCTACACCTTC	CASSAHRGPGYGYTF
NA	TRBV9	NA	TRBJ1-1	TGTGCCAGCAGCGTAGCTTCAGAGACTGAAGCTTTCTTT	CASSVASETEAFF
many	TRBV6-6	NA	TRBJ1-6	TGTGCCAGCAGTTACTCGGGGCAGGGGAGATCACCCCTCCACTTT	CASSYSGQGRSPLHF
few	TRBV4-2	NA	TRBJ1-1	TGTGCCAGCAGCCAAGGAGGCTATGAAGCTTTCTTT	CASSQGGYEAFF
few	TRBV6-6	TRBD1	TRBJ2-7	TGTGCCAGCGATACTCGAGGACAGGGTTCAGTTCGCCACGAGCAGTACTTC	CASDTRGQGSVRHEQYF
many	TRBV5-5	TRBD1	TRBJ2-2	TGTGCCAGCAGCGCCTGGACAGGGGGTGGCACCGGGGAGCTGTTTTTT	CASSAWTGGGTGELFF
few	TRBV5-4	NA	TRBJ2-3	TGTGCCAGCAGAACGAGCGTAGATAGCACAGATACGCAGTATTTT	CASRTSVDSTDTQYF
many	TRBV28	NA	TRBJ2-1	TGTGCCAGCAGTCCAGGGAACAATGAGCAGTTCTTC	CASSPGNNEQFF
once	TRBV24-1	TRBD1	TRBJ1-5	TGTGCCACCTTACCGAGAGGGACAGGGGGCCAGCCCCAGCATTTT	CATLPRGTGGQPQHF
few	TRBV19	TRBD1	TRBJ1-1	TGTGCCAGTAGGAACAGGGGGGAAAGTACTGAAGCTTTCTTT	CASRNRGESTEAFF
few	TRBV7-9	NA	TRBJ1-4	TGTGCCAGCAGCTCACCCTGGGCAGAGGAAGGAAAACTGTTTTTT	CASSSPWAEEGKLFF
many	TRBV2	TRBD1	TRBJ1-1	TGTGCCAGCAGTGAAGCGCTTCGGACAGGGGACACTGAAGCTTTCTTT	CASSEALRTGDTEAFF
few	TRBV19	NA	TRBJ1-1	TGTGCCAGTAGTATAGGCCGGATCCCAACTGAAGCTTTCTTT	CASSIGRIPTEAFF
few	TRBV7-3	NA	TRBJ2-1	TGTGCCAGCAGCTTATACCCTAGCTCAACCTACAATGAGCAGTTCTTC	CASSLYPSSTYNEQFF
NA	TRBV7-6	NA	TRBJ1-1	TGTGCCAGCAGCTTAGAGGGGATTGTCACTGAAGCTTTCTTT	CASSLEGIVTEAFF
many	TRBV3-1	TRBD2	TRBJ2-5	TGTGCCAGCAGCCGATTCAACGGGAGGGGAGAGACCCAGTACTTC	CASSRFNGRGETQYF
few	TRBV18	NA	TRBJ1-2	TGTGCCAGCTCACCATCCGACACATCCTATGGCTACACCTTC	CASSPSDTSYGYTF
many	TRBV11-2	NA	TRBJ2-5	TGTGCCAGCAGCTTAGAATCGGGTCCTAAGACCCAGTACTTC	CASSLESGPKTQYF
many	TRBV3-1	TRBD2	TRBJ2-2	TGTGCCAGCAGCCAGATAGCGGGGGCCAGGGGCGGGGAGCTGTTTTTT	CASSQIAGARGGELFF
many	TRBV27	NA	TRBJ1-2	TGTGCCAGCAGTTCGAATTCTGTATGGGGCTACACCTTC	CASSSNSVWGYTF
NA	TRBV15	NA	TRBJ2-3	TGTGCCACCAGCAGAGAACCGGGTCCAGATACGCAGTATTTT	CATSREPGPDTQYF
once	TRBV6-1	NA	TRBJ2-1	TGTGCCAGCAGTGAGGAGGGGTGGGAGCAGTTCTTC	CASSEEGWEQFF
many	TRBV5-1	NA	TRBJ1-1	TGCGCCAGCAGCTTGGACTTTTCGGCCTACACTGAAGCTTTCTTT	CASSLDFSAYTEAFF
NA	TRBV27	NA	TRBJ2-7	TGTGCCAGCAGTTCGCCCCACCTCTACGAGCAGTACTTC	CASSSPHLYEQYF
NA	TRBV14	NA	TRBJ1-2	TGTGCCAGCAGTCCGTGGCTAGCTAACTATGGCTACACCTTC	CASSPWLANYGYTF
many	TRBV20-1	TRBD1	TRBJ2-2	TGCAGTGCAAATCCGACAGGGAAAAGGGACACCGGGGAGCTGTTTTTT	CSANPTGKRDTGELFF
few	TRBV15	NA	TRBJ1-3	TGTGCCACCAGCAGAGCGACCCCCAGCTCTGGAAACACCATATATTTT	CATSRATPSSGNTIYF
NA	TRBV7-2	TRBD2	TRBJ2-1	TGCGCCAGCAGCCAAGTTCTAGCGGGAGGCCACAATGAGCAGTTCTTC	CASSQVLAGGHNEQFF
few	TRBV6-1	TRBD1	TRBJ1-1	TGTGCCAGCGGGGAAGGGACAGGCGAGGGTGAAGCTTTCTTT	CASGEGTGEGEAFF
few	TRBV7-8	NA	TRBJ2-5	TGTGCCAGCAGCTTACGGACGGTTGTGGAGACCCAGTACTTC	CASSLRTVVETQYF
NA	TRBV18	NA	TRBJ2-2	NA	CASSPTGSEQYFGPVGELFF
many	TRBV6-1	NA	TRBJ2-7	TGTGCCAGCAGTGTTGAGGTTCTCTACGAGCAGTACTTC	CASSVEVLYEQYF
NA	TRBV9	NA	TRBJ1-3	TGTGCCAGGGCCCCGGGACACCTGTCTCCCTCTGGAAACACCATATATTTT	CARAPGHLSPSGNTIYF
NA	TRBV29-1	NA	TRBJ1-1	TGCAGCGTCCGGGGGGGGCGAGGCACTGAAGCTTTCTTT	CSVRGGRGTEAFF
many	TRBV3-1	NA	TRBJ1-3	TGTGCCAGCAGCCAAACAGGGCCGGGAAACACCATATATTTT	CASSQTGPGNTIYF
NA	TRBV2	NA	TRBJ1-4	TGTGCCGCAACCCGGGACACCCAGCAGACTAATGAAAAACTGTTTTTT	CAATRDTQQTNEKLFF
few	TRBV7-9	NA	TRBJ1-1	TGTGCCAGCAGCCATGGGCGGGGGTTAGGCACTGAAGCTTTCTTT	CASSHGRGLGTEAFF
NA	TRBV11-2	NA	TRBJ1-1	TGTGCCAGCAGCTTAATCGGCGGGGGGGCTAGCACTGAAGCTTTCTTT	CASSLIGGGASTEAFF
many	TRBV12-3/TRBV12-4	NA	TRBJ1-1	TGTGCCAGCAGTCCCCTGGACGGATTAAAAGCTTTCTTT	CASSPLDGLKAFF
many	TRBV5-5	TRBD2	TRBJ2-3	TGTGCCAGCAGCTTGTTGACTAGCGGGGGCACAGATACGCAGTATTTT	CASSLLTSGGTDTQYF
many	TRBV3-1	NA	TRBJ1-1	TGTGCCAGCAGCCAAGATTTGGGGGTGAACACTGAAGCTTTCTTT	CASSQDLGVNTEAFF
NA	TRBV6-1	NA	TRBJ2-5	TGTGCCAGCATCCTTTCTCGCCAAGAGACCCAGTACTTC	CASILSRQETQYF
NA	TRBV5-6	TRBD1	TRBJ2-5	TGTGCCAGCAGCTTGACCAGGGGGTACCAAGAGACCCAGTACTTC	CASSLTRGYQETQYF